The sequence of this TCR beta chain was determined in a study of blood T cell repertoires in COVID-19. In the study overall: Samples representing acute and convalescent COVID-19 were sourced from the United States, Italy and Spain. Nucleic acid was either cDNA or gDNA, and it came from T cells, B-cell-depleted T cells, or PBMCs.

Profiling relied on immunoSEQ multiplex PCR, and the TCRdb table lists in-frame clones only, not all of them. The sample holds about 260,000 clones, about 85% seen once. The germline V gene has CDR1 SNHLY and CDR2 FYNNEI. V lost 7 bases, J lost 3 bases, and 6 bases stayed unmatched. This CDR3 is 13 amino acids long. This receptor was identified in a man in his sixties with acute or convalescent COVID-19. The source material was peripheral blood. This chain connects TRBV2 to TRBJ2-7, with 7 bases matching TRBD1. DNA for the CDR3: TGTGCCAGCACCCCGGACAGGAACTACGAGCAGTACTTC. This sequence encodes CASTPDRNYEQYF.